Sequencing of this T cell receptor beta chain was carried out in a study of T cell responses to AZD1222 COVID-19 vaccine. Study results and caveats: Vaccination with two AZD1222 doses was followed by a rise in Spike-specific TCR breadth and depth. At 160-218 and 743-854, vaccine-associated CD4 TCRs were dominant, and they spanned spike. The sample set comprised mostly white British donors with more females, and clonal diversity was possibly underestimated.

A few counts support this clone. Its specificity is unknown. Germline assignment: CDR1 MDHEN and CDR2 SYDVKM. The V and J ends lost 6 bases and 8 bases respectively, with 10 bases between them. CDR3 length equals 11 residues. Clones were read by immunoSEQ multiplex PCR, and TCRdb kept only the in-frame ones, dropping some. The table has 95,000 to 100,000 clones, 86% seen once. The origin of this receptor is an adult in good health. The chain combines TRBV28 with TRBJ1-2; D uncertain. The specimen comprised peripheral blood, sampled on day 0 of AZD1222 vaccination. The CDR3 reads CASRTQRGYTF. The CDR3 DNA reads as TGTGCCAGCAGAACCCAGCGGGGCTACACCTTC.